These T cell receptor beta chains were read from a single sample in a study of blood T cell repertoires in COVID-19. Assay used: immunoSEQ multiplex PCR; TCRdb lists only in-frame clones, some missing. The table records roughly 400,000 clones, 90% of them present only once. What was sequenced was PBMCs or T cells enriched from blood (not recorded which). Source of these receptors: a man in his late teens or twenties who had recovered from COVID-19. Both conserved end residues are part of each CDR3. The order of the fields is J gene, V gene, CDR3 protein.

>TRBJ1-2|TRBV10-3
CAISEFGRGSYGYTF
>TRBJ1-3|TRBV28
CASSFSTGVTSSGNTIYF
>TRBJ1-2|TRBV6-6
CASSVRGTNYGYTF
>TRBJ1-1|TRBV9
CASSSDRYTEAFF
>TRBJ2-5|TRBV2
CASSRGLAGSETQYF
>TRBJ1-2|TRBV29-1
CSVAPGQGYGYTF
>TRBJ2-7|TRBV3-1/TRBV3-2
CASSQGGTGAYEQYF
>TRBJ1-1|TRBV18
CASSLSHLSTEAFF
>TRBJ2-2|TRBV7-7
CASSLAEGAPTGELFF
>TRBJ2-5|TRBV5-6
CASSPRATAQETQYF
>TRBJ1-4|TRBV5-5
CASSLGPRTGEKLFF
>TRBJ2-2|TRBV2
CASSEITSSGELFF
>TRBJ1-2|TRBV10-3
CAISDLYGYTF
>TRBJ2-7|TRBV27
CASTSNSGRSDEQYF
>TRBJ2-7|TRBV19
CASIRTSGTYEQYF
>TRBJ2-3|TRBV25-1
CASSEFPGTGVPDTQYF
>TRBJ2-7|TRBV5-5
CASSLGGQGYEQYF
>TRBJ2-6|TRBV28
CATRSRQGINVLTF
>TRBJ1-3|TRBV3-1/TRBV3-2
CASSQKTGHSGNTIYF
>TRBJ2-2|TRBV5-1
CASSLGAGELFF
>TRBJ1-2|TRBV12-3/TRBV12-4
CASSFQGLHTF
>TRBJ2-3|TRBV29-1
CSVQRGRTDTQYF
>TRBJ1-1|TRBV6-1
CASSELIWTPNTEAFF
>TRBJ1-1|TRBV9
CASRSGTGDTEAFF
>TRBJ1-4|TRBV18
CASSGGSNEKLFF
>TRBJ1-1|TRBV3-1/TRBV3-2
CASRLGSNTEAFF
>TRBJ1-2|TRBV5-1
CASSLAQTVNYGYTF
>TRBJ2-1|TRBV10-3
CAVGSDGDNEQFF
>TRBJ2-7|TRBV9
CASSVRASIGSSYEQYF
>TRBJ1-1|TRBV6-5
CASKGSENTEAFF
>TRBJ2-1|TRBV12-2
CASRLASTSGEYNEQFF
>TRBJ1-2|TRBV3-1/TRBV3-2
CASSQRENYGYTF
>TRBJ1-4|TRBV6-1
CASSERVLLFF
>TRBJ2-7|TRBV5-4
CASSRTDDYEQYF
>TRBJ2-7|TRBV2
CASSFSSGVHEQYF
>TRBJ1-5|TRBV28
CASSLLQGAGQPQHF
>TRBJ2-3|TRBV5-6
CASSLKWTSGAGDTQYF
>TRBJ1-2|TRBV6-1
CASSEPGTGIYGYTF
>TRBJ2-7|TRBV28
CASRTLTGTSGSYEQYF
>TRBJ1-2|TRBV14
CASSHAVNYGYTF
>TRBJ2-1|TRBV7-2
CASSLLRTRNEQFF
>TRBJ2-1|TRBV28
CASRPGQVINEQFF
>TRBJ1-1|TRBV29-1
CSAITGIGAEAFF
>TRBJ2-7|TRBV28
CASSTGLPYEQYF
>TRBJ1-4|TRBV5-1
CASSLDPSAGGKLFF
>TRBJ1-2|TRBV14
CASSATYNYGYTF
>TRBJ2-7|TRBV11-2
CASSLEPGTYYEQYF
>TRBJ2-7|TRBV30
CAWSFSTEQYF
>TRBJ2-4|TRBV2
CASSSENIQYF
>TRBJ1-1|TRBV6-5
CASRYKQGYTEAFF
>TRBJ2-7|TRBV27
CASSLLAGKAYEQYF
>TRBJ1-2|TRBV5-1
CASSLEGDGYTF
>TRBJ2-3|TRBV18
CASSPTSRADTQYF
>TRBJ1-2|TRBV18
CASSQEQGLGYGYTF
>TRBJ2-4|TRBV27
CASSSPSAENIQYF
>TRBJ2-7|TRBV5-1
CASTTAGGNEQYF